This is a list of T cell receptor beta chains from one sample in a study of sequential checkpoint blockade in melanoma. Generated by immunoSEQ multiplex PCR, the TCRdb table keeps only in-frame clones and is missing some. The sample shows about 16,000 clones, around 92% of them seen only once. The sample was CD8+ T cells sorted from blood (inferred from file names), taken from a patient given nivolumab and ipilimumab in sequence. Source of these receptors: a human donor with melanoma. Each CDR3 is given with its conserved first and last residue. D genes are given only for firm matches. Not all rows give a size; the values are once, few, many and, for expanded clones, a class.

D gene	clone size	V gene	J gene	CDR3 protein	CDR3 DNA
TRBD2	NA	TRBV5-4	TRBJ2-7	CASSSLAGVSEQYF	TGTGCCAGCAGCTCCCTGGCGGGAGTTTCCGAGCAGTACTTC
NA	NA	TRBV29-1	TRBJ1-1	CSVGLSRTEAFF	TGCAGCGTTGGTTTATCCAGAACTGAAGCTTTCTTT
NA	NA	TRBV7-2	TRBJ2-7	CASSAQLAYEQYF	TGTGCCAGCAGCGCCCAACTGGCCTACGAGCAGTACTTC
TRBD1	NA	TRBV19	TRBJ1-2	CASRETGGYGYGYTF	TGTGCCAGTAGAGAGACAGGGGGTTATGGCTATGGCTACACCTTC
NA	once	TRBV6-5	TRBJ2-7	CASSYFRGTGEQYF	TGTGCCAGCAGTTATTTCAGGGGAACTGGCGAGCAGTACTTC
TRBD1	NA	TRBV27	TRBJ2-7	CASSLAGGYEQYF	TGTGCCAGCAGTTTAGCAGGGGGCTACGAGCAGTACTTC
NA	NA	TRBV7-9	TRBJ1-4	CASSLVKGVNEKLFF	TGTGCCAGCAGCTTAGTTAAGGGGGTAAACGAAAAACTGTTTTTT
NA	NA	TRBV19	TRBJ1-2	CASSIQTGRYGYTF	TGTGCCAGTAGTATTCAGACAGGACGCTATGGCTACACCTTC
TRBD1	NA	TRBV7-9	TRBJ1-2	CASSSGQVGYGYTF	TGTGCCAGCAGCTCGGGACAGGTTGGCTATGGCTACACCTTC
NA	NA	TRBV15	TRBJ1-2	CATSDRSSYGYTF	TGTGCCACCAGCGACAGGTCCTCCTATGGCTACACCTTC
NA	NA	TRBV25-1	TRBJ1-3	CASSELTSGNTIYF	TGTGCCAGCAGTGAATTGACATCTGGAAACACCATATATTTT
TRBD1	NA	TRBV19	TRBJ1-2	CASKGGPDLNYGYTF	TGTGCCAGTAAAGGGGGCCCCGACTTAAACTATGGCTACACCTTC
NA	NA	TRBV27	TRBJ1-2	CASSFNRYNYGYTF	TGTGCCAGCAGTTTCAACAGGTATAACTATGGCTACACCTTC
NA	NA	TRBV11-2	TRBJ2-7	CASSLMRARIYEQYF	TGTGCCAGCAGCTTAATGCGGGCTAGAATCTACGAGCAGTACTTC
TRBD2	NA	TRBV27	TRBJ2-7	CASSAYLAREGRYEQYF	TGTGCCAGCAGTGCCTACTTAGCGCGGGAGGGGAGGTACGAGCAGTACTTC
NA	NA	TRBV19	TRBJ1-2	CASSILLGTNYGYTF	TGTGCCAGTAGTATCCTCCTCGGGACAAACTATGGCTACACCTTC
NA	once	TRBV7-9	TRBJ2-7	CASSLVSSRGYEQYF	TGTGCCAGCAGCTTAGTGTCTAGCAGAGGGTACGAGCAGTACTTC
NA	once	TRBV5-6	TRBJ2-7	CASSLGLLYEQYF	TGTGCCAGCAGCTTGGGACTACTCTACGAGCAGTACTTC
NA	NA	TRBV27	TRBJ1-2	CASSPQGNYGYTF	TGTGCCAGCAGTCCCCAGGGGAACTATGGCTACACCTTC
TRBD1	once	TRBV27	TRBJ1-2	CASTGQGAFDGYTF	TGTGCCAGCACCGGACAGGGGGCATTCGATGGCTACACCTTC
TRBD1	NA	TRBV19	TRBJ1-1	CASSPGTGGGTEAFF	TGTGCCAGTAGTCCCGGGACAGGGGGCGGGACTGAAGCTTTCTTT
NA	NA	TRBV28	TRBJ1-2	CASTSLIGGFSYGYTF	TGTGCCAGCACCTCTTTAATTGGGGGCTTTTCCTATGGCTACACCTTC
NA	NA	TRBV28	TRBJ2-2	CASSLRGTGELFF	TGTGCCAGCAGTTTACGGGGGACCGGGGAGCTGTTTTTT
TRBD1	NA	TRBV15	TRBJ1-3	CATSRGTGLSGNTIYF	TGTGCCACCAGCAGAGGGACAGGCCTCTCTGGAAACACCATATATTTT
TRBD1	NA	TRBV2	TRBJ1-6	CASRQGSTNSPLHF	TGTGCCAGCAGACAGGGGTCTACTAATTCACCCCTCCACTTT
NA	NA	TRBV13	TRBJ1-3	CASSLDRLSGNTIYF	TGTGCCAGCAGCTTAGACAGGCTCTCTGGAAACACCATATATTTT
NA	NA	TRBV7-3	TRBJ1-1	CASSLLGNTEAFF	TGTGCCAGCAGCCTCCTAGGGAACACTGAAGCTTTCTTT
NA	few	TRBV29-1	TRBJ1-2	CSVSGNYGYTF	TGCAGCGTTTCAGGGAACTATGGCTACACCTTC
NA	once	TRBV30	TRBJ2-7	CAWSLGGSYEQYF	TGTGCCTGGAGCCTCGGCGGCTCCTACGAGCAGTACTTC
TRBD1	NA	TRBV2	TRBJ1-5	CASTGGQGEDGSNQPQHF	TGTGCCAGCACCGGCGGACAGGGAGAAGACGGGAGCAATCAGCCCCAGCATTTT
NA	NA	TRBV7-2	TRBJ2-7	CASSQLAKYEQYF	TGTGCCAGCAGCCAACTAGCAAAGTACGAGCAGTACTTC
TRBD1	NA	TRBV6-5	TRBJ1-6	CASSGTGASPLHF	TGTGCCAGCAGCGGGACAGGGGCTTCACCCCTCCACTTT
NA	NA	TRBV30	TRBJ1-3	CAWSVEGEGLGNTIYF	TGTGCCTGGAGTGTGGAAGGAGAAGGACTTGGAAACACCATATATTTT
TRBD1	NA	TRBV7-7	TRBJ1-1	CASSLAGTRTGEGSTEAFF	TGTGCTAGCAGCTTAGCGGGGACGAGGACAGGGGAGGGTAGCACTGAAGCTTTCTTT
NA	NA	TRBV4-2	TRBJ1-3	CASSQVTVSGNTIYF	TGTGCCAGCAGCCAGGTCACAGTCTCTGGAAACACCATATATTTT
NA	NA	TRBV19	TRBJ2-7	CASSIVLGTEGYEQYF	TGTGCCAGTAGTATAGTTCTGGGGACGGAGGGGTACGAGCAGTACTTC
NA	NA	TRBV6-6	TRBJ2-7	CASSSNRISYEQYF	TGTGCCAGCAGTTCGAACAGGATCTCCTACGAGCAGTACTTC
NA	NA	TRBV19	TRBJ1-1	CASSLGPNTEAFF	TGTGCCAGTAGTTTGGGGCCTAACACTGAAGCTTTCTTT
NA	NA	TRBV7-9	TRBJ2-7	CASSLEAGVNSYEQYF	TGTGCCAGCAGCTTAGAGGCCGGGGTCAACTCCTACGAGCAGTACTTC
NA	NA	TRBV15	TRBJ1-2	CATSRGSDYGYTF	TGTGCCACCAGCAGAGGGTCGGACTATGGCTACACCTTC
NA	NA	TRBV7-2	TRBJ1-1	CASSPYTEAFF	TGTGCCAGCAGCCCTTACACTGAAGCTTTCTTT
NA	NA	TRBV2	TRBJ2-7	CASSRRGGYEQYF	TGTGCCAGCAGCCGAAGAGGGGGATACGAGCAGTACTTC
TRBD2	once	TRBV10-3	TRBJ2-7	CATQPGTSGSYEQYF	TGTGCCACTCAGCCCGGGACTAGCGGCTCCTACGAGCAGTACTTC
TRBD1	few	TRBV28	TRBJ1-2	CASRPRQGYGYTF	TGTGCCAGCAGACCTCGACAGGGCTATGGCTACACCTTC